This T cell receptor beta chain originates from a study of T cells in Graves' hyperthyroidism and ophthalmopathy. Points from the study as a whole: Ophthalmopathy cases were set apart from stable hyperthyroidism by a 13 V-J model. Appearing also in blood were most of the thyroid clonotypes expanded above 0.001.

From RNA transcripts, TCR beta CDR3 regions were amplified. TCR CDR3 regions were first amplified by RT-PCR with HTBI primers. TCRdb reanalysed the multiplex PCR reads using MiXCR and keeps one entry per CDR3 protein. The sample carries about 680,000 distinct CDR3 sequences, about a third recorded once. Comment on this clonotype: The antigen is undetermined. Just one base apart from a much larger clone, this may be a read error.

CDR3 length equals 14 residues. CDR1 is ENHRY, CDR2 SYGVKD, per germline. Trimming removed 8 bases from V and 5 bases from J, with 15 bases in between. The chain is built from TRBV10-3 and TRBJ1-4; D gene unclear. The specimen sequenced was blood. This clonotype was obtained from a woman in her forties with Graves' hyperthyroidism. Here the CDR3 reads CAIGNSFFNEKLFF. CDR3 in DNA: TGTGCCATCGGCAACAGCTTTTTCAATGAAAAACTGTTTTTT.